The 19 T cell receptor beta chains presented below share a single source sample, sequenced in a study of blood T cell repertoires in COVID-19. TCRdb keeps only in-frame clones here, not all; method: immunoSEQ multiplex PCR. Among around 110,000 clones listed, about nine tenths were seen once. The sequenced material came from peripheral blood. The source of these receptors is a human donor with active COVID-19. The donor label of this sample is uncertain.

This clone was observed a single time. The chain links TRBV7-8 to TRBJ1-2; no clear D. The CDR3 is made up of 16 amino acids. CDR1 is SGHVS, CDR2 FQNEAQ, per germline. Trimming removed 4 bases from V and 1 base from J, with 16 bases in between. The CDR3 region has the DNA TGTGCCAGCAGCTCCACTAGACGGAGGGATAACTATGGCTACACCTTC. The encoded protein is CASSSTRRRDNYGYTF.

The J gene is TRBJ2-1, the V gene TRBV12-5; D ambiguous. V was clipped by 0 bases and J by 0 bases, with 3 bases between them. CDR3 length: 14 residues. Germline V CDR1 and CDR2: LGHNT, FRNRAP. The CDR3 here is CASGLVSSYNEQFF. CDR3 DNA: TGTGCTAGTGGTTTGGTCAGCTCCTACAATGAGCAGTTCTTC. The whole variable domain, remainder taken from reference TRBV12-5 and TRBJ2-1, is DARVTQTPRHKVTEMGQEVTMRCQPILGHNTVFWYRQTMMQGLELLAYFRNRAPLDDSGMPKDRFSAEMPDATLATLKIQPSEPRDSAVYFCASGLVSSYNEQFFGPGTRLTVL.

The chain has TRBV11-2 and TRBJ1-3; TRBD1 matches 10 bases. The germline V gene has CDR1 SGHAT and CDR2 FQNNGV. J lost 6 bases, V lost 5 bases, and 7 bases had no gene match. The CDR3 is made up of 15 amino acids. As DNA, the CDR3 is TGTGCCAGCAGCCCGAGGACAGGGGGGGCAAACACCATATATTTT. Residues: CASSPRTGGANTIYF.

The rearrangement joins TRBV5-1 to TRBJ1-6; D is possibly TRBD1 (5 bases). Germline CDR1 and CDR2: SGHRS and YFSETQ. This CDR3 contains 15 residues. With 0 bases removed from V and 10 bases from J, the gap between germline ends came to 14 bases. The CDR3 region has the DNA TGCGCCAGCAGCTTGGATTCGGGGGTCTCGTCACCCCTCCACTTT. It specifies CASSLDSGVSSPLHF.

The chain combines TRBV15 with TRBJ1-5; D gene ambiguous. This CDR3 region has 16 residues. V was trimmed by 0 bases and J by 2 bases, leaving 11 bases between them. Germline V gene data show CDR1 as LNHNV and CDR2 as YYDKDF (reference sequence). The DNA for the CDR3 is TGTGCCACCAGCAGAGATCACGCAGTCGGCAATCAGCCCCAGCATTTT. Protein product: CATSRDHAVGNQPQHF.

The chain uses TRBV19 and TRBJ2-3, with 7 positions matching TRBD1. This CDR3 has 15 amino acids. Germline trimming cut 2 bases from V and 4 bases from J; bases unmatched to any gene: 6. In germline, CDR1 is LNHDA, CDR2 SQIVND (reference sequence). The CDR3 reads CASSIYRGRADTQYF. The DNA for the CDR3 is TGTGCCAGTAGTATATACAGGGGCAGAGCAGATACGCAGTATTTT. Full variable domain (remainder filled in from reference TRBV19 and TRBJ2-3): DGGITQSPKYLFRKEGQNVTLSCEQNLNHDAMYWYRQDPGQGLRLIYYSQIVNDFQKGDIAEGYSVSREKKESFPLTVTSAQKNPTAFYLCASSIYRGRADTQYFGPGTRLTVL.

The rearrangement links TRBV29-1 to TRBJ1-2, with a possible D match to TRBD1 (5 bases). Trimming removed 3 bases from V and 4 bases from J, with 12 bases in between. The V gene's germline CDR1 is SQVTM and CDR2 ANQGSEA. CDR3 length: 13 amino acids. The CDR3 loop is CSVDSSGLYGYTF. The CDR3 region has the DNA TGCAGCGTTGATTCGTCAGGGCTCTATGGCTACACCTTC.

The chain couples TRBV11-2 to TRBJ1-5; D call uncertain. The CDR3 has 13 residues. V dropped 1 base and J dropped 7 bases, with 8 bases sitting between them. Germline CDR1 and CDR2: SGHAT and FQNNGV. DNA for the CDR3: TGTGCCAGCAGCTTAGGGCTAGAGCAGCCCCAGCATTTT. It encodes CASSLGLEQPQHF.

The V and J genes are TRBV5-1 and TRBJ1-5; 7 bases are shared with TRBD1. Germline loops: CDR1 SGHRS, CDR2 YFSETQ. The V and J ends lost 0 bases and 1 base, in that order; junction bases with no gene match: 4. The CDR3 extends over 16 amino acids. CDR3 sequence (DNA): TGCGCCAGCAGCTTGGATGCAGGGGGGAGCAATCAGCCCCAGCATTTT. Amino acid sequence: CASSLDAGGSNQPQHF.

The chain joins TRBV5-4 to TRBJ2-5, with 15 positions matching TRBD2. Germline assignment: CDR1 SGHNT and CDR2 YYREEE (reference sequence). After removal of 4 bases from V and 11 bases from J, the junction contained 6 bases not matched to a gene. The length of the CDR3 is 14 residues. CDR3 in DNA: TGTGCCAGCAGCACCGGGACTAGCGGGGGGCCACAGTACTTC. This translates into CASSTGTSGGPQYF.

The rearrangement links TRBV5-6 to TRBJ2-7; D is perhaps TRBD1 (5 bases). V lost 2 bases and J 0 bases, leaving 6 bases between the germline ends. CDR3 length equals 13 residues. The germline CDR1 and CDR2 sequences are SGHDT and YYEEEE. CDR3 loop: CASSFTGSYEQYF. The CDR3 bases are TGTGCCAGCAGCTTTACAGGCTCCTACGAGCAGTACTTC.

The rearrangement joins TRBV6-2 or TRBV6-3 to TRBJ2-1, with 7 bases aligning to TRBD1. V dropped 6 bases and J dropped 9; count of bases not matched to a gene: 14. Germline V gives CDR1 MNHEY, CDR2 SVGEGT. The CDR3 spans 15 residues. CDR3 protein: CASSSRAAQGSEQFF. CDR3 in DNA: TGTGCCAGCAGCTCACGAGCGGCACAGGGGAGTGAGCAGTTCTTC.

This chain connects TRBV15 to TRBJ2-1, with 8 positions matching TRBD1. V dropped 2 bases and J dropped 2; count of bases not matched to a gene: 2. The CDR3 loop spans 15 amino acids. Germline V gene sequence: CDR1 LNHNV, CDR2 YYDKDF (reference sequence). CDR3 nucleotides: TGTGCCACCAGCAGACCGACAGGGGCCTACAATGAGCAGTTCTTC. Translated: CATSRPTGAYNEQFF.

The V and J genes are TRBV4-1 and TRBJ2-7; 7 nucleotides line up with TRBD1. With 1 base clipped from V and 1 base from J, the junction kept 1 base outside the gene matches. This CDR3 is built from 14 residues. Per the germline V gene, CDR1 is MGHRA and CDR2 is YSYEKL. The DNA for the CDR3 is TGCGCCAGCAGCCAAGCGACAGGGTCCTACGAGCAGTACTTC. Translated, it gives CASSQATGSYEQYF.

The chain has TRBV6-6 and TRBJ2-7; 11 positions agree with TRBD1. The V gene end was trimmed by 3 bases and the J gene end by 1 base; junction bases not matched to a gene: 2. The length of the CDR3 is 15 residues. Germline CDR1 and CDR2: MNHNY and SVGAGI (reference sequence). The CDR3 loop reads CASSYRDRGSYEQYF. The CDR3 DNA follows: TGTGCCAGCAGTTATCGGGACAGGGGGTCCTACGAGCAGTACTTC.

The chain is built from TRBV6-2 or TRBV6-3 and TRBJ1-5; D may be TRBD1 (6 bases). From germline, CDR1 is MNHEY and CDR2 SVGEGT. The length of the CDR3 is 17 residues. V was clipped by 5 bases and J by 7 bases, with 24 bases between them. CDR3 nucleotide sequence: TGTGCCAGCAGTCTTCATCCGGGACAAAAGGGGGACCAGCCCCAGCATTTT. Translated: CASSLHPGQKGDQPQHF.

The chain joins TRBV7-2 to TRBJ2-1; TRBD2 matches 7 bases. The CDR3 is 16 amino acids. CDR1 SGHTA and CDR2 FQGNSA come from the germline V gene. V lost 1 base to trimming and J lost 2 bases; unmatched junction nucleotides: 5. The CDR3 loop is CASSLGGSGAYNEQFF. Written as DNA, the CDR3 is TGTGCCAGCAGCTTAGGTGGAAGCGGGGCCTACAATGAGCAGTTCTTC.

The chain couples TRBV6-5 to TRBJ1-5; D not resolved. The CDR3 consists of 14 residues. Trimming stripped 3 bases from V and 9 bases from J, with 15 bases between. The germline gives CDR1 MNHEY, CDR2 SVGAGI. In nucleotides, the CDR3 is TGTGCCAGCAGTTATGAAGCAAACTCCGGGCCCCAGCATTTT. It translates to CASSYEANSGPQHF.

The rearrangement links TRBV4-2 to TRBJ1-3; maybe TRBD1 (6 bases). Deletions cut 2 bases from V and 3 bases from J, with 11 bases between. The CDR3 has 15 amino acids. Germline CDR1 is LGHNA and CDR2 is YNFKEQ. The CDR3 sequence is CASSQNRVRGNTIYF. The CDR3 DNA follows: TGTGCCAGCAGCCAAAACAGGGTTCGTGGAAACACCATATATTTT.